The 18 T cell receptor beta chains below come from one sample, sequenced in a study of control samples from healthy donors and cancer patients (dated by TCRdb to 2020 to 2022). The library was built by means of the immunoSEQ multiplex PCR assay. The table was pulled from immuneACCESS by TCRdb, which kept in-frame rearrangements only. Such tables lose some clones; where checked, under half of the loss comes from unresolved V genes, and the rest has no known cause. For this sample there are 120,000 or so clones; approximately 84% appear just once. Around 1.8% of the sample is taken by the ten largest. The specimen sequenced was blood. These receptors all stem from a man younger than 35 in good health.

The chain recombines TRBV28 with TRBJ1-2, with D possibly TRBD1 on 5 matching bases. V was shortened by 2 bases and J by 4 bases, with 8 bases between the two germline ends. This CDR3 has 13 residues. CDR1 MDHEN and CDR2 SYDVKM come from the germline V gene. CDR3 region: CASSLGGFYGYTF. For the CDR3, the DNA is TGTGCCAGCAGTTTAGGGGGATTCTATGGCTACACCTTC.

The V call is TRBV5-1, the J call TRBJ1-2; D is uncertain. The germline V gene has CDR1 SGHRS and CDR2 YFSETQ. V lost 4 bases and J 2 bases, leaving 12 bases between the germline ends. This CDR3 spans 14 amino acids. CDR3 sequence: CASSGSPGNYGYTF. DNA of the CDR3: TGCGCCAGCAGCGGTTCTCCGGGAAACTATGGCTACACCTTC.

The rearrangement uses TRBV5-1 and TRBJ2-3; 10 bases align to TRBD2. Trimming took 0 bases from V and 3 from J; bases not matched to a gene: 1. CDR3 length: 15 amino acids. Germline V lookup: CDR1 SGHRS, CDR2 YFSETQ. The CDR3 region has the DNA TGCGCCAGCAGCTTGGGGACTAGCGGAACAGATACGCAGTATTTT. Protein product: CASSLGTSGTDTQYF.

The sample holds a few counts of this clone. V is TRBV5-6 and J is TRBJ2-2; 8 nucleotides line up with TRBD2. Trimming cost V 4 bases and J 5 bases; bases outside gene matches: 7. CDR1 is SGHDT, CDR2 YYEEEE, per germline. This CDR3 is built from 15 residues. CDR3 loop: CASSRGTSFTGELFF. For the CDR3, the DNA is TGTGCCAGCAGCCGCGGGACTAGTTTTACCGGGGAGCTGTTTTTT.

This clone is a singleton in its sample. The chain combines TRBV5-6 with TRBJ2-1; D possibly uses TRBD1 or TRBD2 (5 bases each). The ends were cut back, 0 bases at V and 6 bases at J, with 19 bases in the middle. The CDR3 has 17 residues. Per the germline V gene, CDR1 is SGHDT and CDR2 is YYEEEE. CDR3 in DNA: TGTGCCAGCAGCTTGGTAGTAGGGCTAGTGGGGGTCAATGAGCAGTTCTTC. Translation gives CASSLVVGLVGVNEQFF. Full variable domain (missing parts from reference TRBV5-6 and TRBJ2-1): DAGVTQSPTHLIKTRGQQVTLRCSPKSGHDTVSWYQQALGQGPQFIFQYYEEEERQRGNFPDRFSGHQFPNYSSELNVNALLLGDSALYLCASSLVVGLVGVNEQFFGPGTRLTVL.

CDR3 DNA: TGTGCCAGCAGCTTGTTCGGTCCAGGGCCGACCTACGAGCAGTACTTC. It codes for CASSLFGPGPTYEQYF. The genes are TRBV5-6 and TRBJ2-7, with D possibly TRBD1 on 5 matching bases. CDR1 is SGHDT, CDR2 YYEEEE, per germline. The CDR3 length is 16 residues. V was pared by 1 base and J by 2 bases, with 16 bases between.

V and J are TRBV6-5 and TRBJ2-5, with TRBD2 matching 12 bases. Germline CDR1 is MNHEY and CDR2 is SVGAGI. The CDR3 loop spans 15 amino acids. Germline trimming cut 6 bases from V and 5 bases from J; bases unmatched to any gene: 7. The chain's CDR3 is CASRLAGGFMETQYF. In nucleotides, the CDR3 is TGTGCCAGCAGACTAGCGGGAGGATTCATGGAGACCCAGTACTTC.

The gene calls are TRBV7-3 and TRBJ2-3; possibly TRBD2 for D (5 bases). The CDR3 consists of 14 residues. Germline V gene sequence: CDR1 SGHTA, CDR2 FQGTGA. The germline V and J ends were trimmed by 2 bases and 5 bases, with 11 bases remaining between them. The CDR3 coding sequence is TGTGCCAGCAGCTTAGGCGGGTTCGGAGATACGCAGTATTTT. It translates to CASSLGGFGDTQYF.

The CDR3 loop is CASSGGRTGGETQYF. The CDR3 nucleotides are TGTGCCAGCAGCGGAGGGCGGACAGGGGGAGAGACCCAGTACTTC. This chain connects TRBV9 to TRBJ2-5, with TRBD1 matching 10 bases. The CDR3 totals 15 residues. Germline V gene sequence: CDR1 SGDLS, CDR2 YYNGEE. Trimming removed 3 bases from V and 4 bases from J; junction bases left unmatched: 6.

J is TRBJ2-1 and V is TRBV7-8; 8 bases line up with TRBD2. V lost 5 bases and J lost 0; bases outside the gene matches: 9. The CDR3 spans 17 residues. Germline CDR1 reads SGHVS; CDR2 reads FQNEAQ. In DNA form, the CDR3 reads TGTGCCAGCAGCCTTGAGACTAGCGCCAACTCCTACAATGAGCAGTTCTTC. This sequence encodes CASSLETSANSYNEQFF.

For this clone: This sample includes further DNA sequences coding for the same CDR3. The rearrangement joins TRBV5-1 to TRBJ2-3, with no clear D. V dropped 0 bases and J dropped 2 bases, with 7 bases sitting between them. The CDR3 totals 14 residues. The germline V gene encodes CDR1 SGHRS and CDR2 YFSETQ. CDR3 residues: CASSLDSSTDTQYF. The CDR3 coding sequence is TGCGCCAGCAGCTTGGATTCTTCCACAGATACGCAGTATTTT.

The chain uses TRBV9 and TRBJ2-4; 9 positions agree with TRBD2. The CDR3 runs 17 residues. V lost 0 bases and J lost 5; bases outside the gene matches: 9. Germline lookup yields CDR1 SGDLS and CDR2 YYNGEE. CDR3 DNA sequence: TGTGCCAGCAGCGTAGCTACGGGGGTAGCGGGGGAAAACATTCAGTACTTC. It encodes CASSVATGVAGENIQYF.

CDR3 nucleotides: TGCGCCAGCAGCTTGGATCCAGCTCCAAACACTGAAGCTTTCTTT. Amino acids: CASSLDPAPNTEAFF. The rearrangement links TRBV5-1 to TRBJ1-1; D gene unclear. Germline CDR1 reads SGHRS; CDR2 reads YFSETQ. V dropped 0 bases and J dropped 2 bases, with 11 bases sitting between them. This CDR3 has 15 residues. The complete variable domain, with remaining parts taken from reference TRBV5-1 and TRBJ1-1, reads KAGVTQTPRYLIKTRGQQVTLSCSPISGHRSVSWYQQTPGQGLQFLFEYFSETQRNKGNFPGRFSGRQFSNSRSEMNVSTLELGDSALYLCASSLDPAPNTEAFFGQGTRLTVV.

This clone has more than one count but fewer than ten. The gene calls are TRBV28 and TRBJ1-2; the D is unclear. V lost 6 bases to trimming and J lost 2 bases, with 16 bases between them. Germline V gene data show CDR1 as MDHEN and CDR2 as SYDVKM. The CDR3 loop spans 15 amino acids. The CDR3 loop is CASRAPSTVNYGYTF. The CDR3 DNA sequence: TGTGCCAGCAGAGCCCCGTCGACCGTCAACTATGGCTACACCTTC.

The chain carries TRBV21-1 and TRBJ2-6; the table's TRBD1 call for D was not verified on the DNA. TRBV21-1 is a listed pseudogene. This CDR3 is built from 20 residues. CDR3 region: CASSLRDRNIPISGANVLTF. CDR3 in DNA: TGTGCCAGCAGCCTCCGGGACAGGAATATCCCCATCTCTGGGGCCAACGTCCTGACTTTC.

The chain uses TRBV28 and TRBJ1-2; TRBD1 is a possible D gene (5 bases). Germline V gene lookup returns CDR1 MDHEN and CDR2 SYDVKM. CDR3 length: 14 residues. Trimming shortened V by 5 bases and J by 4 bases, and 14 bases separated the two germline ends. CDR3 sequence: CASSLGDEGYGYTF. The CDR3 bases are TGTGCCAGCAGTCTAGGGGACGAGGGCTATGGCTACACCTTC.

The rearrangement joins TRBV27 to TRBJ2-1; the D gene could be TRBD1 or TRBD2 (5 bases each). This CDR3 contains 13 residues. V shed 3 bases and J shed 5 bases, with 8 bases lying between them. Germline assignment: CDR1 MNHEY and CDR2 SMNVEV (reference sequence). The CDR3 region is CASSFLGDNEQFF. The CDR3 DNA follows: TGTGCCAGCAGTTTCTTGGGGGACAATGAGCAGTTCTTC.

This clone turned up a few times. The V and J genes are TRBV5-6 and TRBJ2-7, with a possible D match to TRBD2 (6 bases). This CDR3 is built from 13 residues. V shed 0 bases and J shed 4 bases, with 8 bases lying between them. CDR1 SGHDT and CDR2 YYEEEE come from the germline V gene. The chain's CDR3 is CASSLVGGYEQYF. CDR3 nucleotides: TGTGCCAGCAGCTTGGTCGGGGGATACGAGCAGTACTTC.